This TCR beta chain was captured by sequencing in a study of CD8+ T cells in alopecia areata. Overall study: Twice daily, treated patients received 5 to 10 mg of oral tofacitinib.

Extraction of RNA preceded its reverse transcription into cDNA, which served as the sequencing template. TCRdb keeps only in-frame clones here, not all; method: immunoSEQ multiplex PCR. The sample lists roughly 140,000 clones; 82% were seen once. The length of the CDR3 is 12 residues. The V segment lost 5 bases and the J segment 5 bases; nucleotides outside the gene matches: 3. Germline CDR1 SGHRS, CDR2 YFSETQ. Treatment in this sample: oral pan-JAK inhibitor, 5-10 mg twice daily. A FACSAria was used to sort CD4+ and CD8+ T cells. These cells came from PBMCs. This material consisted of CD8+ T cells sorted from blood, taken at week 4, from a patient treated with tofacitinib. This chain joins TRBV5-1 and TRBJ2-7; TRBD1 agrees at 8 bases. The receptor's source is a human donor with alopecia areata. The CDR3: CASRQGGHEQYF. CDR3 sequence (DNA): TGCGCCAGCAGACAGGGGGGACACGAGCAGTACTTC.